What follows are 32 T cell receptor beta chains derived from one specimen sequenced in a study of early T cells in non-severe SARS-CoV-2 infection. TCRdb re-called the 5' RACE reads with MiXCR, one entry per CDR3 protein. Of 55,000 or so distinct CDR3 sequences detected, around a tenth appear once; the ten largest clones hold 10%. Sequenced material: whole blood. These receptor sequences come from an adult who was a healthcare worker with PCR-confirmed SARS-CoV-2 infection or an uninfected control (not recorded which).

In its sample, this clonotype was seen a few times. The V call is TRBV12-3 or TRBV12-4, the J call TRBJ2-4; 9 positions agree with TRBD1. The ends lost 6 bases at V and 0 bases at J; junction bases unmatched: 3. This CDR3 comprises 15 residues. CDR3 amino acids: CASSGQGRAKNIQYF. CDR3 in DNA: TGTGCCAGCAGCGGACAGGGGCGAGCCAAAAACATTCAGTACTTC.

The table lists this clonotype with a few counts. The V call is TRBV3-1, the J call TRBJ2-7, with D unresolved. Germline CDR1 is LGHDT and CDR2 is YNNKEL (reference sequence). The CDR3 runs 13 residues. V was pared by 0 bases and J by 6 bases, with 9 bases between. CDR3 residues: CASSQDLLVEQYF. The DNA of the CDR3 is TGTGCCAGCAGCCAAGATTTGCTCGTCGAGCAGTACTTC.

In its sample, this clonotype was seen many times. The chain is built from TRBV6-6 and TRBJ1-2, with D maybe TRBD1 (6 bases). Germline loops: CDR1 MNHNY, CDR2 SVGAGI (reference sequence). The CDR3 runs 16 residues. Trimming left V 0 bases short and J 8 bases short, with 19 bases between. CDR3: CASSYSRDTGGRGYTF. The CDR3 DNA is TGTGCCAGCAGTTACTCAAGGGACACGGGAGGACGAGGCTACACCTTC.

V and J are TRBV7-2 and TRBJ1-2; maybe TRBD1 (5 bases). V was pared by 5 bases and J by 4 bases, with 14 bases between. The CDR3 is made up of 14 amino acids. Germline CDR1 reads SGHTA; CDR2 reads FQGNSA. The CDR3 spells CASSQYAGGYGYTF. The CDR3 DNA sequence: TGTGCCAGCAGCCAATATGCGGGGGGCTATGGCTACACCTTC.

CDR3 nucleotides: TGCAGCGCCATGGACACAGATACGCAGTATTTT. Amino acids: CSAMDTDTQYF. This chain joins TRBV29-1 and TRBJ2-3; D not certain. Germline V lookup: CDR1 SQVTM, CDR2 ANQGSEA. This CDR3 contains 11 residues. Trimming took 7 bases from V and 2 from J, leaving 7 bases between them.

V and J are TRBV28 and TRBJ2-1, with 8 nucleotides matching TRBD2. The CDR3 runs to 15 residues. Trimming cost V 3 bases and J 6 bases; bases outside gene matches: 7. Germline V gene sequence: CDR1 MDHEN, CDR2 SYDVKM. The CDR3: CASSLGSGGFNEQFF. The CDR3 region has the DNA TGTGCCAGCAGTTTGGGCAGCGGGGGATTCAATGAGCAGTTCTTC.

The table lists this clonotype with a few counts. The chain has TRBV5-1 and TRBJ2-5; a possible D gene is TRBD2 (6 bases). Germline V lookup: CDR1 SGHRS, CDR2 YFSETQ. V was clipped by 4 bases and J by 4 bases, with 14 bases between them. There are 14 residues in the CDR3. For the CDR3, the DNA is TGCGCCAGCAGCGCGGCGGGGTTACGAGAGACCCAGTACTTC. Translated: CASSAAGLRETQYF.

This clonotype appeared a few times. V usage is TRBV3-1 and J usage is TRBJ1-6; the match to TRBD1 covers 8 bases. Germline V gene data show CDR1 as LGHDT and CDR2 as YNNKEL (reference sequence). This CDR3 comprises 14 residues. The trim removed 5 bases at V and 10 bases at J, leaving 7 bases unmatched. The CDR3 sequence: CASSIKQGGSPLHF. CDR3 DNA sequence: TGTGCCAGCAGCATTAAACAGGGGGGCTCACCCCTCCACTTT.

The chain joins TRBV28 to TRBJ1-2; D gene unclear. The CDR3 loop spans 12 amino acids. V shed 6 bases and J shed 1 base, with 6 bases lying between them. Germline CDR1 is MDHEN and CDR2 is SYDVKM. The CDR3 here is CASRSYNYGYTF. For the CDR3, the DNA is TGTGCCAGCAGGTCCTATAACTATGGCTACACCTTC.

The CDR3 bases are TGCAGCGTTGACCGGGAGGGGACAGATACGCAGTATTTT. Amino acids: CSVDREGTDTQYF. The chain carries TRBV29-1 and TRBJ2-3, with TRBD2 matching 8 bases. The CDR3 consists of 13 residues. After removal of 3 bases from V and 3 bases from J, the junction contained 2 bases not matched to a gene. The germline V gene encodes CDR1 SQVTM and CDR2 ANQGSEA.

This clonotype was recorded many times. The chain combines TRBV6-1 with TRBJ1-1; maybe TRBD1 (6 bases). Germline V gene data show CDR1 as MNHNS and CDR2 as SASEGT. The CDR3 contains 13 residues. V was cut by 6 bases and J by 2 bases, with 10 bases left in between. In DNA form, the CDR3 reads TGTGCCAGCAGCCGGACAGTTAACACTGAAGCTTTCTTT. This gives the protein CASSRTVNTEAFF.

This clonotype was recorded many times. The chain joins TRBV28 to TRBJ1-4; the D is unclear. Per germline, CDR1 MDHEN and CDR2 SYDVKM. The V end lost 7 bases, the J end lost 0 bases, and 15 bases lay between the germline ends. This CDR3 contains 16 residues. The CDR3 DNA reads as TGTGCCAGCACCAGAGTGGGGTACGCAACTAATGAAAAACTGTTTTTT. Amino acid sequence: CASTRVGYATNEKLFF.

This clonotype was detected many times. The CDR3 spells CSARQGAFTEAFF. For the CDR3, the DNA is TGCAGTGCTAGACAGGGGGCGTTTACTGAAGCTTTCTTT. The chain employs TRBV20-1 and TRBJ1-1, with 8 nucleotides matching TRBD1. Germline V gene data show CDR1 as DFQATT and CDR2 as SNEGSKA (reference sequence). Trimming removed 2 bases from V and 5 bases from J; junction bases left unmatched: 4. The CDR3 runs to 13 residues.

This chain connects TRBV6-1 to TRBJ2-5, with D tentatively TRBD2 (5 bases). Trimming pared 6 bases from V and 2 bases from J, leaving 10 bases between. CDR3 length: 13 residues. CDR1 is MNHNS, CDR2 SASEGT, per germline. This chain's CDR3 is CASRPGIQETQYF. The CDR3 DNA follows: TGTGCCAGCAGGCCCGGGATTCAAGAGACCCAGTACTTC.

The V gene is TRBV11-3, the J gene TRBJ2-1; 7 bases line up with TRBD1. Germline V lookup: CDR1 SGHNT, CDR2 YENEEA. The CDR3 is 14 residues long. V lost 5 bases, J lost 4 bases, and 5 bases stayed unmatched. The CDR3 loop reads CASSERQGYNEQFF. The CDR3 DNA follows: TGTGCCAGCAGCGAACGACAGGGATACAATGAGCAGTTCTTC.

This clonotype was seen many times. The rearrangement links TRBV12-3 or TRBV12-4 to TRBJ2-1; 9 nucleotides align to TRBD1. The CDR3 consists of 15 residues. Unmatched junction bases numbered 5, after V lost 6 bases and J lost 2 bases. The CDR3 DNA reads as TGTGCCAGCAGACCTACAGGGGGCGCCTACAATGAGCAGTTCTTC. It specifies CASRPTGGAYNEQFF.

The rearrangement joins TRBV6-6 to TRBJ2-2; TRBD2 matches at 8 bases. Germline V lookup: CDR1 MNHNY, CDR2 SVGAGI (reference sequence). This CDR3 is built from 16 residues. V shed 6 bases, J shed 1 base, and the junction held 7 bases outside the gene matches. DNA for the CDR3: TGTGCCAGCAGCCCGGGGGGACTAGTGAACACCGGGGAGCTGTTTTTT. It translates to CASSPGGLVNTGELFF.

This clonotype turned up a few times. The chain couples TRBV5-1 to TRBJ2-1; TRBD1 aligns across 7 bases. Germline CDR1 reads SGHRS; CDR2 reads YFSETQ. This CDR3 contains 14 residues. The trim removed 2 bases at V and 8 bases at J, leaving 7 bases unmatched. The CDR3 loop reads CASSLWGQLDEQFF. CDR3 DNA sequence: TGCGCCAGCAGCTTATGGGGACAGCTGGATGAGCAGTTCTTC.

The J gene is TRBJ1-1, the V gene TRBV4-1; 9 bases map to TRBD1. CDR1 and CDR2 (germline): MGHRA, YSYEKL. This CDR3 region has 18 residues. After removal of 5 bases from V and 2 bases from J, the junction contained 15 bases not matched to a gene. CDR3 coding DNA: TGCGCCAGCAGCGGATCCGGGACAGGGATGCACATAAACACTGAAGCTTTCTTT. Amino acids: CASSGSGTGMHINTEAFF.

This clonotype was found many times. The rearrangement links TRBV7-9 to TRBJ1-1, with D unresolved. CDR1 and CDR2 (germline): SEHNR, FQNEAQ (reference sequence). The V end lost 1 base, the J end lost 4 bases, and 22 bases lay between the germline ends. The CDR3 is 18 amino acids. DNA for the CDR3: TGTGCCAGCAGCTTAGATCCGGGCCGCAAAACCCTTGGCACTGAAGCTTTCTTT. It is translated as CASSLDPGRKTLGTEAFF.

This clonotype was counted at least ten times. The chain links TRBV29-1 to TRBJ2-4; 7 nucleotides align to TRBD2. V was clipped by 7 bases and J by 9 bases; unmatched bases: 12. CDR1 SQVTM and CDR2 ANQGSEA come from the germline V gene. This CDR3 comprises 13 residues. The chain's CDR3 is CSAGGGQGVIQYF. In nucleotides, the CDR3 is TGCAGCGCCGGCGGGGGTCAGGGAGTCATTCAGTACTTC.

The gene calls are TRBV4-1 and TRBJ2-7; D is unresolved. V was cut by 0 bases and J by 3 bases, with 9 bases left in between. CDR3 length: 14 residues. CDR1 is MGHRA, CDR2 YSYEKL, per germline. CDR3 DNA sequence: TGCGCCAGCAGCCAAGAATCAACTGTCTACGAGCAGTACTTC. Its protein product is CASSQESTVYEQYF.

This clonotype has ten or more counts. The CDR3 loop reads CASSPRPGQEYGYTF. CDR3 in DNA: TGCGCCAGCAGCCCACGACCGGGACAGGAGTATGGCTACACCTTC. The V gene is TRBV5-1, the J gene TRBJ1-2, with TRBD1 matching over 8 bases. In germline, CDR1 is SGHRS, CDR2 YFSETQ. The CDR3 has 15 amino acids. The ends lost 4 bases at V and 5 bases at J; junction bases unmatched: 10. The whole variable domain, remainder taken from reference TRBV5-1 and TRBJ1-2, is KAGVTQTPRYLIKTRGQQVTLSCSPISGHRSVSWYQQTPGQGLQFLFEYFSETQRNKGNFPGRFSGRQFSNSRSEMNVSTLELGDSALYLCASSPRPGQEYGYTFGSGTRLTVV.

The chain carries TRBV14 and TRBJ2-3, with D hard to call. Germline CDR1 SGHDN, CDR2 FVKESK. Trimming took off 3 bases at V and 0 bases at J, with 7 bases between the two ends. The CDR3 is 14 amino acids. CDR3 coding DNA: TGTGCCAGCAGCCAGTTTCGTAGCACAGATACGCAGTATTTT. Its protein is CASSQFRSTDTQYF.

This clonotype was recorded many times. The gene calls are TRBV13 and TRBJ2-1; D gene unclear. This CDR3 region has 11 residues. With 5 bases removed from V and 9 bases from J, the gap between germline ends came to 8 bases. The V gene's germline CDR1 is PRHDT and CDR2 FYEKMQ (reference sequence). For the CDR3, the DNA is TGTGCCAGCAGCACCAGCCGTGAGCAGTTCTTC. Translating gives CASSTSREQFF.

In its sample, this clonotype was seen many times. The DNA for the CDR3 is TGTGCCAGCAGCTTAGAGCCGGGGCCCTACAATGAGCAGTTCTTC. Amino acid sequence: CASSLEPGPYNEQFF. The genes are TRBV11-2 and TRBJ2-1; the D gene could be TRBD1 or TRBD2 (5 bases each). Trimming took off 0 bases at V and 2 bases at J, with 8 bases between the two ends. CDR3 length: 15 amino acids. From germline, CDR1 is SGHAT and CDR2 FQNNGV.

The chain is built from TRBV11-2 and TRBJ1-2; D is ambiguous. V lost 0 bases and J 5 bases, leaving 4 bases between the germline ends. The CDR3 is 12 amino acids. The germline gives CDR1 SGHAT, CDR2 FQNNGV. CDR3 nucleotide sequence: TGTGCCAGCAGCTTAGAGGTGTATGGCTACACCTTC. As protein: CASSLEVYGYTF. Based on the CDR3 plus reference TRBV11-2 and TRBJ1-2, the full variable domain is EAGVAQSPRYKIIEKRQSVAFWCNPISGHATLYWYQQILGQGPKLLIQFQNNGVVDDSQLPKDRFSAERLKGVDSTLKIQPAKLEDSAVYLCASSLEVYGYTFGSGTRLTVV.

This clonotype has ten or more counts. The DNA of the CDR3 is TGTGCCAGCAGCCAAGAACCGCTCTCACCCCTCCACTTT. Protein product: CASSQEPLSPLHF. This chain uses TRBV3-1 with TRBJ1-6; D is ambiguous. The CDR3 runs 13 residues. V was cut by 0 bases and J by 10 bases, with 7 bases left in between. Germline lookup yields CDR1 LGHDT and CDR2 YNNKEL (reference sequence).

CDR3 protein: CASSPGGTYEQYF. CDR3 bases: TGTGCCAGCAGTCCCGGGGGTACCTACGAGCAGTACTTC. This chain connects TRBV5-4 to TRBJ2-7, with D maybe TRBD2 (6 bases). V was pared by 5 bases and J by 2 bases, with 11 bases between. Germline CDR1 reads SGHNT; CDR2 reads YYREEE (reference sequence). The CDR3 is 13 residues long.

This clonotype showed up many times. This chain links TRBV11-2 with TRBJ2-3; a possible D gene is TRBD2 (5 bases). The V and J ends lost 4 bases and 2 bases respectively, with 7 bases between them. This CDR3 comprises 13 residues. Germline V CDR1 and CDR2: SGHAT, FQNNGV. Written as DNA, the CDR3 is TGTGCCAGCAGCTCCGGGGACACAGATACGCAGTATTTT. Translated, it gives CASSSGDTDTQYF. Full variable domain (rest looked up from reference TRBV11-2 and TRBJ2-3): EAGVAQSPRYKIIEKRQSVAFWCNPISGHATLYWYQQILGQGPKLLIQFQNNGVVDDSQLPKDRFSAERLKGVDSTLKIQPAKLEDSAVYLCASSSGDTDTQYFGPGTRLTVL.

This clonotype appeared a few times. The chain employs TRBV20-1 and TRBJ2-7; D is unresolved. V shed 5 bases and J shed 3 bases, with 5 bases lying between them. Germline V gene data show CDR1 as DFQATT and CDR2 as SNEGSKA (reference sequence). This CDR3 is built from 10 residues. The CDR3 DNA is TGCAGTGCTTACCTCTACGAGCAGTACTTC. Translating gives CSAYLYEQYF.

V is TRBV7-9 and J is TRBJ1-2; 12 bases match TRBD1. Trimming at V came to 5 bases and at J to 8 bases, leaving 9 bases not matched to a gene. Germline V gives CDR1 SEHNR, CDR2 FQNEAQ (reference sequence). The CDR3 extends over 15 amino acids. The chain's CDR3 is CASSTPGQGARGYTF. Here the CDR3 DNA reads TGTGCCAGCAGCACGCCGGGACAGGGGGCGCGGGGCTACACCTTC.